The 27 T cell receptor beta chains in this list originate from one sample, sequenced in a study of T cells in Graves' hyperthyroidism and ophthalmopathy. RNA transcripts provided the source from which TCR beta CDR3 regions were amplified. The HTBI primer set served for first-round RT-PCR of the TCR CDR3. MiXCR, run by TCRdb on the multiplex PCR reads, gives a single entry per CDR3 protein. The table includes 350,000 to 450,000 distinct CDR3 sequences, approximately 18% detected once. The sample was blood. Every receptor here comes from a woman aged 25 to 39 with Graves' hyperthyroidism that later progressed to Graves' ophthalmopathy.

In this sample, this clonotype turned up a few times. The genes are TRBV5-1 and TRBJ2-7; 13 positions agree with TRBD2. CDR1 and CDR2 (germline): SGHRS, YFSETQ. J gave up 4 bases and V 4 bases, and 8 bases lay outside the gene matches. CDR3 length: 16 amino acids. CDR3 sequence reads: CASSHNRGLAGYEQYF. The CDR3 nucleotides read TGCGCCAGCAGCCACAATCGGGGACTAGCGGGGTACGAGCAGTACTTC.

This clonotype came up many times. The rearrangement uses TRBV2 and TRBJ1-5, with a tentative D call TRBD1 (6 bases). Germline CDR1 SNHLY, CDR2 FYNNEI. The CDR3 totals 17 residues. Trimming shortened V by 3 bases and J by 2 bases, and 17 bases separated the two germline ends. This CDR3 reads CASSEFRGGNGNQPQHF. CDR3 nucleotide sequence: TGTGCCAGCAGTGAGTTTCGAGGGGGGAATGGCAATCAGCCCCAGCATTTT.

This clonotype was seen ten or more times. The chain couples TRBV2 to TRBJ1-1; D gene ambiguous. CDR3 length: 14 amino acids. Germline V gene sequence: CDR1 SNHLY, CDR2 FYNNEI. With 4 bases removed from V and 3 bases from J, the gap between germline ends came to 12 bases. CDR3 loop: CASSVDSRYTEAFF. The CDR3, as DNA: TGTGCCAGCAGTGTCGATTCTAGGTACACTGAAGCTTTCTTT.

In nucleotides, the CDR3 is TGCGCCAGCAGCCAAGGTGACAGGGGGGCTCAAGAGACCCAGTACTTC. The encoded protein is CASSQGDRGAQETQYF. The chain joins TRBV4-1 to TRBJ2-5; the match to TRBD1 covers 9 bases. Germline CDR1 MGHRA, CDR2 YSYEKL. Trimming cost V 1 base and J 2 bases; bases outside gene matches: 5. CDR3 length: 16 amino acids.

This clonotype was observed many times. The chain is built from TRBV5-1 and TRBJ1-5; a possible D gene is TRBD1 (6 bases). The CDR3 consists of 13 residues. The ends were cut back, 4 bases at V and 5 bases at J, with 10 bases in the middle. Germline-derived CDR1 and CDR2 are SGHRS and YFSETQ. CDR3 sequence reads: CASSLDSYQPQHF. In DNA, the CDR3 is TGCGCCAGCAGCCTGGACAGCTATCAGCCCCAGCATTTT.

At least ten counts were recorded for this clonotype. The chain couples TRBV2 to TRBJ1-5, with D perhaps TRBD1 (6 bases). Germline V gene lookup returns CDR1 SNHLY and CDR2 FYNNEI. This CDR3 region has 16 residues. The germline V and J ends were trimmed by 5 bases and 2 bases, with 16 bases remaining between them. The CDR3 protein is CASSFTGTRGNQPQHF. In DNA, the CDR3 is TGTGCCAGCAGTTTTACCGGGACAAGGGGCAATCAGCCCCAGCATTTT.

This clonotype has only a few counts. This rearrangement joins TRBV4-1 to TRBJ1-1; maybe TRBD1 (6 bases). The V gene lost 4 bases and the J gene lost 1 base, with 10 bases spanning the gap. Germline CDR1 and CDR2: MGHRA and YSYEKL. The CDR3 consists of 14 residues. The DNA for the CDR3 is TGCGCCAGCAGCCTAGAACAGGGGAACACTGAAGCTTTCTTT. Its translation: CASSLEQGNTEAFF.

The chain carries TRBV20-1 and TRBJ2-7; the match to TRBD1 covers 7 bases. Germline loops: CDR1 DFQATT, CDR2 SNEGSKA (reference sequence). V was clipped by 8 bases and J by 4 bases; unmatched bases: 11. The CDR3 consists of 13 residues. The CDR3 sequence: CSPRQGITYEQYF. In DNA form, the CDR3 reads TGCAGTCCCCGACAGGGCATAACTTACGAGCAGTACTTC.

This clonotype has just a few counts. The rearrangement joins TRBV12-3 or TRBV12-4 to TRBJ2-7, with 8 bases fitting TRBD1. The CDR3 has 13 residues. V was clipped by 6 bases and J by 3 bases; unmatched bases: 4. This CDR3 is CASRMDRDYEQYF. Here the CDR3 DNA reads TGTGCCAGCAGAATGGACAGGGACTACGAGCAGTACTTC.

This clonotype was recorded at least ten times. The chain employs TRBV12-3 or TRBV12-4 and TRBJ2-7; the match to TRBD2 covers 9 bases. V was pared by 3 bases and J by 3 bases, with 6 bases of the junction left unmatched. The CDR3 runs 15 residues. In DNA, the CDR3 is TGTGCCAGCAGTTTTCAAGCGGGAGGTGGCTACGAGCAGTACTTC. Encoded protein: CASSFQAGGGYEQYF.

In its sample, this clonotype was seen many times. The gene calls are TRBV24-1 and TRBJ2-2, with 11 positions matching TRBD1. V trimming: 3 bases; J trimming: 0 bases; junction bases outside the gene matches: 14. Looked up from germline, CDR1 is KGHDR and CDR2 is SFDVKD. This CDR3 region has 21 residues. The DNA for the CDR3 is TGTGCCACCAGTGATGACCGGGACAGGGGGTCGAAGAACCCGAACACCGGGGAGCTGTTTTTT. It is translated as CATSDDRDRGSKNPNTGELFF.

This clonotype was detected many times. The genes are TRBV29-1 and TRBJ2-7, with 13 bases fitting TRBD2. CDR1 SQVTM and CDR2 ANQGSEA come from the germline V gene. CDR3 length: 17 residues. The junction had 9 bases not matched to a gene; V was cut back by 1 base and J by 3 bases. The CDR3 reads CSVEGSKGTSGDYEQYF. The CDR3, as DNA: TGCAGCGTTGAAGGCTCGAAGGGGACTAGCGGGGACTACGAGCAGTACTTC.

This clonotype was observed at least ten times. The CDR3 sequence: CASSIPGNGYTF. The CDR3 DNA follows: TGTGCCAGTAGTATACCGGGAAATGGCTACACCTTC. The V gene is TRBV19, the J gene TRBJ1-2; D is uncertain. Trimming removed 2 bases from V and 6 bases from J, with 7 bases in between. Germline V gene data show CDR1 as LNHDA and CDR2 as SQIVND (reference sequence). This CDR3 spans 12 amino acids.

This clonotype was observed many times. This chain links TRBV24-1 with TRBJ2-3; D is uncertain. CDR1 and CDR2 from the germline V gene are KGHDR and SFDVKD. The V and J ends lost 0 bases and 8 bases respectively, with 8 bases between them. The CDR3 has 13 amino acids. The CDR3 protein is CATSDLNSATQYF. CDR3 coding DNA: TGTGCCACCAGTGATTTGAACTCAGCTACGCAGTATTTT.

The chain uses TRBV13 and TRBJ2-2; the D is unclear. Trimming stripped 1 base from V and 0 bases from J, with 9 bases between. Looked up from germline, CDR1 is PRHDT and CDR2 is FYEKMQ (reference sequence). The CDR3 is made up of 16 amino acids. The CDR3 DNA is TGTGCCAGCAGCTTAGTGACTCTTTCGAACACCGGGGAGCTGTTTTTT. Translated: CASSLVTLSNTGELFF.

The chain combines TRBV11-3 with TRBJ1-2, with D uncertain. V lost 3 bases and J lost 8, with 10 bases in between. The V gene's germline CDR1 is SGHNT and CDR2 YENEEA. The CDR3 runs to 12 residues. Here the CDR3 reads CASSLSLGGYTF. DNA for the CDR3: TGTGCCAGCAGCTTGAGTCTCGGGGGCTACACCTTC.

Many counts were recorded for this clonotype. The genes are TRBV6-1 and TRBJ1-4; D unresolved. V gave up 2 bases and J gave up 8 bases, with 12 bases separating them. The CDR3 runs to 14 residues. Germline V lookup: CDR1 MNHNS, CDR2 SASEGT. CDR3 sequence: CASSEYGGVEKLFF. The CDR3 bases are TGTGCCAGCAGTGAATATGGCGGAGTAGAAAAACTGTTTTTT.

This clonotype occurred many times. The chain is built from TRBV12-3 or TRBV12-4 and TRBJ1-6, with 7 bases fitting TRBD1. CDR3 length equals 17 residues. V lost 7 bases, J lost 10 bases, and 19 bases stayed unmatched. The CDR3, as DNA: TGTGCCAGCACCGTAACTACAGGGGCCGCGCGCGGATCACCCCTCCACTTT. Translated: CASTVTTGAARGSPLHF.

There are many counts of this clonotype. The rearrangement uses TRBV28 and TRBJ2-1; perhaps TRBD1 as D (5 bases). There are 14 residues in the CDR3. The V end was cut by 10 bases, the J end by 5 bases, with 18 bases between. Germline V CDR1 and CDR2: MDHEN, SYDVKM. The CDR3 is CAILTGEPNNEQFF. As DNA, the CDR3 is TGTGCCATCCTAACAGGTGAACCGAACAATGAGCAGTTCTTC.

This clonotype was observed at least ten times. This chain connects TRBV2 to TRBJ1-5; 8 nucleotides align to TRBD1. Germline V CDR1 and CDR2: SNHLY, FYNNEI. With V trimmed by 6 bases and J by 3 bases, 13 bases remained unmatched. CDR3 length equals 17 residues. As DNA, the CDR3 is TGTGCCAGCAGGCCTATAAACCAGGGGGCACTCAATCAGCCCCAGCATTTT. Translating it yields CASRPINQGALNQPQHF.

This clonotype was seen ten or more times. The chain couples TRBV7-2 to TRBJ1-1; D gene unclear. V lost 0 bases and J 1 base, leaving 6 bases between the germline ends. The CDR3 length is 14 residues. The germline gives CDR1 SGHTA, CDR2 FQGNSA. The CDR3 region is CASSLARWNTEAFF. The CDR3 DNA reads as TGTGCCAGCAGCTTAGCGCGTTGGAACACTGAAGCTTTCTTT. Looking up the rest from reference TRBV7-2 and TRBJ1-1 gives the full variable domain: GAGVSQSPSNKVTEKGKDVELRCDPISGHTALYWYRQSLGQGLEFLIYFQGNSAPDKSGLPSDRFSAERTGGSVSTLTIQRTQQEDSAVYLCASSLARWNTEAFFGQGTRLTVV.

In this sample, this clonotype turned up many times. This chain connects TRBV20-1 to TRBJ1-6, with D tentatively TRBD1 (6 bases). V dropped 1 base and J dropped 7 bases, with 8 bases sitting between them. This CDR3 has 13 amino acids. Per the germline V gene, CDR1 is DFQATT and CDR2 is SNEGSKA (reference sequence). The CDR3 DNA reads TGCAGTGCTAGAGTGGACAGCAATTCACCCCTCCACTTT. Its protein is CSARVDSNSPLHF.

Many counts were recorded for this clonotype. V and J are TRBV2 and TRBJ1-1, with a possible D match to TRBD1 (6 bases). CDR3 length: 13 amino acids. Trimming took off 3 bases at V and 6 bases at J, with 11 bases between the two ends. Germline CDR1 is SNHLY and CDR2 is FYNNEI. In nucleotides, the CDR3 is TGTGCCAGCAGTGATTGGGCAGGGGCTGAAGCTTTCTTT. It codes for CASSDWAGAEAFF.

The chain recombines TRBV28 with TRBJ1-4; 8 bases agree with TRBD1. CDR3 length: 18 amino acids. V lost 6 bases, J lost 0 bases, and 12 bases stayed unmatched. Per germline, CDR1 MDHEN and CDR2 SYDVKM. The CDR3 region is CASRTWTGLTSTNEKLFF. CDR3 coding DNA: TGTGCCAGCAGAACCTGGACAGGGCTTACGTCAACTAATGAAAAACTGTTTTTT.

A few counts support this clonotype. The chain uses TRBV3-1 and TRBJ2-5, with a weak D call TRBD2 (5 bases). CDR3 length: 14 amino acids. Germline CDR1 LGHDT, CDR2 YNNKEL (reference sequence). Between the trimmed V and J ends, which lost 0 bases and 5 bases, there was a span of 10 bases. CDR3 coding DNA: TGTGCCAGCAGCCAAGAGGCTAGAGGGGAGACCCAGTACTTC. Translation gives CASSQEARGETQYF.

This clonotype appeared many times. The J gene is TRBJ2-3, the V gene TRBV7-8, with 11 bases that match TRBD2. Germline V CDR1 and CDR2: SGHVS, FQNEAQ. CDR3 length equals 17 residues. The J segment lost 4 bases and the V segment lost 5 bases, leaving 11 bases of the junction unmatched. Written as DNA, the CDR3 is TGTGCCAGCAGCCCCCTACTAGCGGGAGAGGCAGCAGATACGCAGTATTTT. It encodes CASSPLLAGEAADTQYF.

Ten or more counts support this clonotype. The V call is TRBV2, the J call TRBJ2-1; no clear D gene. The CDR3 has 12 residues. Germline lookup yields CDR1 SNHLY and CDR2 FYNNEI. Deletions cut 5 bases from V and 5 bases from J, with 7 bases between. CDR3: CASSSGHNEQFF. The CDR3 region has the DNA TGTGCCAGCAGTTCCGGACACAATGAGCAGTTCTTC.